The present T cell receptor beta chain was sequenced within a study of shared clonotypes between healthy human individuals. This clone appeared a single time. The CDR3 is made up of 13 amino acids. Germline CDR1 is MNHNS and CDR2 is SASEGT. Trimming took 6 bases from V and 6 from J, leaving 12 bases between them. Repertoires were generated with immunoSEQ multiplex PCR, while TCRdb's copy carries only in-frame clones and drops some. The sample contains over 700,000 clones, roughly 72% of which appear only once. The chain combines TRBV6-1 with TRBJ2-1; D gene ambiguous. The source material was memory CD4+ T cells sorted from blood. Specified subset: CD45RA-negative fraction. The TCR originated in a woman aged 30 to 39 in good health. CDR3 residues: CASRDTVLNEQFF. Written as DNA, the CDR3 is TGTGCCAGCAGAGATACAGTTCTCAATGAGCAGTTCTTC.